This TCR beta chain was profiled in a study of blood T cells in healthy people across ages. Study-wide background: About one barcoded beta molecule per two T cells was captured by template switching.

Primed by a sample-barcoded 5' primer and a J-beta primer mix, a second PCR proceeded for about 6 to 12 cycles. TCRdb fed the 5' RACE reads into MiXCR, producing one record per CDR3 protein. The sample contains about 500,000 distinct CDR3 sequences, around 24% of which appear only once. The V end was cut by 7 bases, the J end by 10 bases, with 25 bases between. The CDR3 is 16 amino acids. Approximately 9.1 milliliters was the volume of peripheral blood drawn from each donor. The sample also formed part of further work on T cells of mothers and their children. As reported in that work: Samples came from a few healthy Caucasian mothers and their six children. With unrelated pairs as the comparison, related mother-child pairs had a slightly higher overlap that was not significant.

This chain joins TRBV12-3 or TRBV12-4 and TRBJ1-4; D is perhaps TRBD1 (5 bases). The sequence was collected from a boy between 10 and 17 years old in good health. Sequencing was carried out using blood. The CDR3 DNA follows: TGTGCCAGCACCCATTCGCTCGGGGCCTGGGTCCCAAAACTGTTTTTT. The encoded protein is CASTHSLGAWVPKLFF.